This T cell receptor beta chain emerged from a study of graft-versus-host responses after intestinal transplantation. Whole-study results and caveats: Among circulating GvH clones, peak levels were associated with early post-transplant declines in HvG clones.

TCRdb keeps only in-frame clones here, not all; method: immunoSEQ multiplex PCR. The sample records 85,000 to 100,000 clones, around 93% being singletons. Germline CDR1 reads PRHDT; CDR2 reads FYEKMQ (reference sequence). The V gene lost 5 bases and the J gene lost 1 base, with 11 bases spanning the gap. This CDR3 has 14 residues. Of note for this clone: Antigen: not known.

V usage is TRBV13 and J usage is TRBJ1-1, with D hard to call. This sample comprised unstimulated CD8+ T cells sorted from spleen or lymph node cells, obtained before intestinal transplant. The TCR comes from a human donor who received an intestinal transplant. CDR3 amino acids: CASSRETGNTEAFF. The DNA of the CDR3 is TGTGCCAGCAGCCGTGAGACGGGGAACACTGAAGCTTTCTTT.